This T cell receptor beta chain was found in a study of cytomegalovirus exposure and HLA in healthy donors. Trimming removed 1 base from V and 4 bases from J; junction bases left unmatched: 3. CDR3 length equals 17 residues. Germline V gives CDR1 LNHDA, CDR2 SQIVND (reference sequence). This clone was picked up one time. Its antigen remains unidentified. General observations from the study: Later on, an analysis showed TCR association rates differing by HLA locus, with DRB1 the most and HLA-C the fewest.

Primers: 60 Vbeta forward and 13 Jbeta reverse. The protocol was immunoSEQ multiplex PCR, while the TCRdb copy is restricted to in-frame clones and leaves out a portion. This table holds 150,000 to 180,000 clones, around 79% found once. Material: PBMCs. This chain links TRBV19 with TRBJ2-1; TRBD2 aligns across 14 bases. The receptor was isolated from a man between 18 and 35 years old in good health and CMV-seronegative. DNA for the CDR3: TGTGCCAGTAGTATAGGGACTAGCGGGGGGAAATACAATGAGCAGTTCTTC. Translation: CASSIGTSGGKYNEQFF.